This is a list of T cell receptor beta chains from one sample in a study of cytomegalovirus exposure and HLA in healthy donors. Assay: immunoSEQ multiplex PCR; the TCRdb copy retains only in-frame clones and omits some. Among 80,000 to 130,000 clones listed, roughly 77% were seen once. Sequencing was carried out using PBMCs. These receptors were obtained from a woman between 50 and 59 years old in good health and CMV-seropositive. Each CDR3 is given with its conserved first and last residue. The D gene is left open where the match is weak. Not every row has a clone size; where given, it reads once, few, many or a size class.

D,V,J,size,CDR3,DNA
-,TRBV18,TRBJ1-2,-,CATSRSIEEYYGYTF,TGTGCCACCTCACGATCAATCGAGGAATACTATGGCTACACCTTC
-,TRBV7-8,TRBJ1-1,-,CASSPLISLVQRGGTTEAFF,TGTGCCAGCAGCCCACTTATTTCTCTCGTCCAGAGGGGAGGGACCACTGAAGCTTTCTTT
-,TRBV4-2,TRBJ1-5,-,CASSQGGGGNQPQHF,TGTGCCAGCAGCCAAGGAGGGGGAGGCAATCAGCCCCAGCATTTT
-,TRBV4-1,TRBJ1-3,-,CASSQQALSGNTIYF,TGCGCCAGCAGCCAACAGGCTCTCTCTGGAAACACCATATATTTT
-,TRBV10-3,TRBJ2-2,-,CAISAADTGELFF,TGTGCCATCAGTGCAGCGGACACCGGGGAGCTGTTTTTT
-,TRBV9,TRBJ2-1,-,CASSVVGAIYNEQFF,TGTGCCAGCAGCGTAGTTGGGGCGATCTACAATGAGCAGTTCTTC
-,TRBV18,TRBJ1-1,-,CASSPKTGGENTEAFF,TGTGCCAGCTCACCAAAGACAGGCGGAGAGAACACTGAAGCTTTCTTT
-,TRBV5-4,TRBJ2-7,-,CASSLGRTNYEQYF,TGTGCCAGCAGCCTTGGGCGGACAAACTACGAGCAGTACTTC
-,TRBV2,TRBJ2-1,-,CASFTGEEQFF,TGTGCCAGCTTCACGGGGGAAGAGCAGTTCTTC
TRBD1,TRBV5-1,TRBJ1-1,few,CASSYDRASDTEAFF,TGCGCCAGCAGCTATGACAGGGCTTCAGATACTGAAGCTTTCTTT
TRBD1,TRBV29-1,TRBJ2-6,-,CSVGGTGSTGANVLTF,TGCAGCGTTGGGGGGACAGGGTCTACTGGGGCCAACGTCCTGACTTTC
-,TRBV27,TRBJ1-1,-,CASSYGQWNTEAFF,TGTGCCAGCAGTTATGGACAGTGGAACACTGAAGCTTTCTTT
-,TRBV7-9,TRBJ1-1,-,CSSSLVGRKSGMNTEAFF,TGTTCCAGCAGCTTAGTTGGGCGCAAATCCGGTATGAACACTGAAGCTTTCTTT
-,TRBV2,TRBJ2-1,-,CASSGSQRRGQFF,TGTGCCAGCAGTGGATCCCAGCGGAGAGGGCAGTTCTTC
TRBD2,TRBV2,TRBJ2-1,-,CASSDESSGPYMDEQFF,TGTGCCAGCAGTGACGAATCTAGCGGCCCTTACATGGATGAGCAGTTCTTC
-,TRBV5-1,TRBJ2-6,-,CASFSGTGANVLTF,TGCGCCAGCTTTTCGGGGACTGGGGCCAACGTCCTGACTTTC
TRBD2,TRBV7-7,TRBJ2-1,-,CASSLAGLASDEQFF,TGTGCTAGCAGCTTAGCGGGACTAGCTTCCGATGAGCAGTTCTTC
-,TRBV7-9,TRBJ1-2,-,CASSLILTGGGYTF,TGTGCCAGCAGCTTGATCTTGACAGGCGGTGGCTACACCTTC
-,TRBV6-6,TRBJ1-4,-,CASSYTPGIGEKLFF,TGTGCCAGCAGTTACACACCGGGAATAGGCGAAAAACTGTTTTTT
TRBD2,TRBV30,TRBJ2-1,-,CAWSVDSGRDFSYNEQFF,TGTGCCTGGAGTGTAGATAGCGGGAGGGACTTTTCCTACAATGAGCAGTTCTTC
-,TRBV9,TRBJ1-5,-,CASSPGGRGGQPQHF,TGTGCCAGCAGCCCTGGAGGAAGGGGAGGTCAGCCCCAGCATTTT
-,TRBV25-1,TRBJ1-2,-,CASSPGGNGYTF,TGTGCCAGCTCACCCGGAGGAAATGGCTACACCTTC
TRBD2,TRBV18,TRBJ2-6,-,CASGPFTEGGVIRYRANVLTF,TGTGCCAGCGGACCGTTCACAGAGGGAGGGGTGATTAGATATAGGGCCAACGTCCTGACTTTC
TRBD1,TRBV2,TRBJ1-1,-,CATSMDRWNTEAFF,TGTGCCACCTCAATGGACAGGTGGAACACTGAAGCTTTCTTT
TRBD2,TRBV5-4,TRBJ2-2,once,CASSLGLAGGTGELFF,TGTGCCAGCAGCTTGGGACTAGCGGGTGGCACCGGGGAGCTGTTTTTT
-,TRBV19,TRBJ2-3,-,CASSFGQLDTQYF,TGTGCCAGTAGTTTCGGACAGCTCGATACGCAGTATTTT
TRBD1,TRBV10-1,TRBJ2-7,-,CASSESGVTGYYEQYF,TGCGCCAGCAGTGAGTCCGGCGTGACAGGGTACTACGAGCAGTACTTC
TRBD2,TRBV30,TRBJ2-7,once,CAWSLGTSIIYEQYF,TGTGCCTGGAGTCTGGGGACTAGCATCATCTACGAACAGTACTTC
-,TRBV6-1,TRBJ2-7,-,CASIPGNSYEQYF,TGTGCCAGCATCCCCGGGAACTCCTACGAGCAGTACTTC
-,TRBV29-1,TRBJ2-1,-,CSVEGLEPLSSYNEQFF,TGCAGCGTTGAGGGCCTCGAACCACTCAGCTCCTACAATGAGCAGTTCTTC
TRBD1,TRBV13,TRBJ2-3,-,CASSFRDSRDTQYF,TGTGCCAGCAGCTTCCGGGACAGCAGAGATACGCAGTATTTT
-,TRBV6-5,TRBJ2-1,-,CASSYADSYNEQFF,TGTGCCAGCAGTTACGCAGACTCTTACAATGAGCAGTTCTTC
-,TRBV30,TRBJ1-1,-,CAWSSRSDRNTEAFF,TGTGCCTGGAGTTCCCGCTCTGACAGAAACACTGAAGCTTTCTTT
-,TRBV14,TRBJ1-3,once,CASSQVTAFPSGNTIYF,TGTGCCAGCAGCCAAGTAACAGCTTTTCCCTCTGGAAACACCATATATTTT
TRBD2,TRBV19,TRBJ2-1,-,CASTTGLDFNEQFF,TGTGCCAGTACCACGGGACTAGATTTCAATGAGCAGTTCTTC
-,TRBV5-1,TRBJ2-7,-,CASSPTPAISYEQYF,TGCGCCAGCAGTCCTACTCCCGCGATCTCCTACGAGCAGTACTTC
-,TRBV19,TRBJ2-7,-,CASSQTGTYEQYF,TGTGCCAGTAGTCAGACAGGCACCTACGAGCAGTACTTC
TRBD1,TRBV5-6,TRBJ1-4,-,CASSLGQGGANEKLFF,TGTGCCAGCAGCTTGGGACAGGGGGGAGCTAATGAAAAACTGTTTTTT
-,TRBV20-1,TRBJ2-7,few,CSAAENYEQYF,TGCAGTGCTGCGGAAAACTACGAGCAGTACTTC
-,TRBV7-6,TRBJ2-5,-,CASSSGYQETQYF,TGTGCCAGCAGCTCCGGGTACCAAGAGACCCAGTACTTC
TRBD1,TRBV10-3,TRBJ1-2,-,CAISVDRYNYGYTF,TGTGCCATCAGTGTGGACAGGTATAACTATGGCTACACCTTC
TRBD2,TRBV5-4,TRBJ2-1,-,CASSLNGGAYEQFF,TGTGCCAGCAGCTTGAACGGGGGGGCCTATGAGCAGTTCTTC
-,TRBV11-3,TRBJ2-7,-,CASSLDLHDNPYEQYF,TGTGCCAGCAGCTTAGATCTGCATGACAACCCCTACGAGCAGTACTTC
-,TRBV5-6,TRBJ1-1,-,CASSLRVNTEAFF,TGTGCCAGCAGCTTGCGGGTTAACACTGAAGCTTTCTTT
-,TRBV29-1,TRBJ2-5,-,CSVELSETQYF,TGCAGCGTTGAATTATCGGAGACCCAGTACTTC
-,TRBV4-1,TRBJ1-2,-,CASSRTRETFYGYTF,TGCGCCAGCAGCCGAACTAGGGAAACCTTCTATGGCTACACCTTC
TRBD1,TRBV7-3,TRBJ1-1,-,CASSPGQGTEAFF,TGTGCCAGCAGCCCTGGACAGGGGACTGAAGCTTTCTTT
TRBD1,TRBV7-9,TRBJ1-6,-,CASSFEQGNSPLHF,TGTGCCAGCAGCTTCGAACAGGGGAATTCACCCCTCCACTTT
TRBD1,TRBV9,TRBJ2-1,-,CASSVDRGGGYNEQFF,TGTGCCAGCAGCGTAGATAGAGGGGGCGGCTACAATGAGCAGTTCTTC
TRBD2,TRBV4-2,TRBJ2-1,-,CASSIAGGFYNEQFF,TGTGCCAGCTCCATAGCGGGGGGGTTTTACAATGAGCAGTTCTTC
TRBD2,TRBV6-5,TRBJ2-7,-,CASRITSATYEQYF,TGTGCCAGCAGGATCACTAGCGCGACCTACGAGCAGTACTTC
-,TRBV2,TRBJ1-6,once,CASRDSYYSYNSPLHF,TGTGCCAGCAGGGACTCCTACTACTCCTATAATTCACCCCTCCACTTT
-,TRBV7-9,TRBJ2-2,-,CASSRDTGELFF,TGTGCCAGCAGCCGGGATACCGGGGAGCTGTTTTTT
-,TRBV4-1,TRBJ1-1,-,CASSQGDREAFF,TGCGCCAGCAGCCAAGGCGACAGAGAAGCTTTCTTT